This T cell receptor beta chain was retrieved from a study of OX40 agonist ivuxolimab in advanced cancers. At cycle 4 day 1, cycle 7 day 1, and baseline, blood was sampled. Profiled with immunoSEQ multiplex PCR; TCRdb holds only in-frame clones, not every one. The sample contains 70,000 to 75,000 clones, roughly 85% of which appear only once. The germline CDR1 and CDR2 sequences are KGHSH and LQKENI. V was cut by 10 bases and J by 5 bases, with 23 bases left in between. This CDR3 is built from 15 residues. Sample: CD4+ or CD8+ T cells sorted from blood, taken in a trial of the OX40 agonist ivuxolimab. The TCR was taken from an adult with an advanced solid tumor such as melanoma, head and neck, liver or kidney cancer. This chain connects TRBV18 to TRBJ1-1, with D maybe TRBD1 (5 bases). The CDR3 region has the DNA TGTGCCACCTCTTCCCCGGGAGGGGCAGGGACTGAAGCTTTCTTT. Encoded protein: CATSSPGGAGTEAFF. The full variable domain, its missing parts supplied by reference TRBV18 and TRBJ1-1, is NAGVMQNPRHLVRRRGQEARLRCSPMKGHSHVYWYRQLPEEGLKFMVYLQKENIIDESGMPKERFSAEFPKEGPSILRIQQVVRGDSAAYFCATSSPGGAGTEAFFGQGTRLTVV.